The 10 T cell receptor beta chains listed next were all sequenced from one sample in a study of OX40 agonist ivuxolimab in advanced cancers. The library was built by means of the immunoSEQ multiplex PCR assay. TCRdb obtained this table from immuneACCESS and retained in-frame rearrangements with V and J assigned. These tables miss some clones; where compared with another copy, unresolved V genes account for less than half of the shortfall, and the remainder is unexplained. The sample table holds about 32,000 clones, of which under 95% were seen once. About 4.5% of the sample is taken by the ten largest. The sequenced sample was CD4+ or CD8+ T cells sorted from blood, obtained in a trial of the OX40 agonist ivuxolimab. These receptors all come from an adult with an advanced solid tumor such as melanoma, head and neck, liver or kidney cancer.

The chain recombines TRBV5-1 with TRBJ2-7; 9 nucleotides match TRBD2. CDR3 size: 13 residues. V shed 5 bases, J shed 3 bases, and the junction held 3 bases outside the gene matches. CDR1 and CDR2 (germline): SGHRS, YFSETQ. The CDR3 DNA is TGCGCCAGCAGTACTAGCGGGTACTACGAGCAGTACTTC. Its protein is CASSTSGYYEQYF. Full variable domain (outside the CDR3, taken from reference TRBV5-1 and TRBJ2-7): KAGVTQTPRYLIKTRGQQVTLSCSPISGHRSVSWYQQTPGQGLQFLFEYFSETQRNKGNFPGRFSGRQFSNSRSEMNVSTLELGDSALYLCASSTSGYYEQYFGPGTRLTVT.

This clone was detected only once. The V and J genes are TRBV28 and TRBJ2-5; the D gene is possibly TRBD1 (6 bases). The V end lost 8 bases, the J end lost 4 bases, and 11 bases lay between the germline ends. The CDR3 sequence is 12 residues long. Germline V gene data show CDR1 as MDHEN and CDR2 as SYDVKM. The CDR3 is CASRQATETQYF. Here the CDR3 DNA reads TGTGCCAGCCGACAGGCCACAGAGACCCAGTACTTC. Together with reference TRBV28 and TRBJ2-5, the CDR3 gives the full variable domain: DVKVTQSSRYLVKRTGEKVFLECVQDMDHENMFWYRQDPGLGLRLIYFSYDVKMKEKGDIPEGYSVSREKKERFSLILESASTNQTSMYLCASRQATETQYFGPGTRLLVL.

This clone was picked up a small number of times. The V call is TRBV28, the J call TRBJ2-5; 7 bases are shared with TRBD1. This CDR3 is 16 amino acids long. The germline V gene encodes CDR1 MDHEN and CDR2 SYDVKM. V was pared by 1 base and J by 2 bases, with 7 bases of the junction left unmatched. The DNA of the CDR3 is TGTGCCAGCAGTTTATTCTTAGGGGACAGTCAAGAGACCCAGTACTTC. It is translated as CASSLFLGDSQETQYF.

This chain connects TRBV5-4 to TRBJ2-3; 11 bases are a match to TRBD1. The CDR3 covers 16 residues. Germline values: CDR1 SGHNT, CDR2 YYREEE (reference sequence). J lost 5 bases, V lost 4 bases, and 9 bases had no gene match. CDR3 loop: CASSPRTGGDGDTQYF. CDR3 DNA: TGTGCCAGCAGCCCGCGGACAGGGGGCGACGGAGATACGCAGTATTTT.

This sequence joins TRBV6-1 and TRBJ2-7; the match to TRBD1 covers 9 bases. The length of the CDR3 is 16 residues. Trimming cost V 3 bases and J 1 base; bases outside gene matches: 7. The germline gives CDR1 MNHNS, CDR2 SASEGT. In DNA form, the CDR3 reads TGTGCCAGCAGTGAGGCGGGTGGGACAGGGTCCTACGAGCAGTACGTC. Translation: CASSEAGGTGSYEQYV.

The chain employs TRBV2 and TRBJ2-2; perhaps D is TRBD1 or TRBD2 (6 bases each). V lost 7 bases to trimming and J lost 5 bases, with 14 bases between them. This CDR3 has 14 amino acids. CDR1 is SNHLY and CDR2 is FYNNEI in the germline V gene. The CDR3 DNA reads as TGTGCCAGCACTGGGGGGCCGGGTACCGGGGAGCTGTTTTTT. Translation: CASTGGPGTGELFF.

The chain recombines TRBV27 with TRBJ1-5, with unresolved D. V was clipped by 5 bases and J by 0 bases, with 11 bases between them. The CDR3 contains 15 residues. Germline loops: CDR1 MNHEY, CDR2 SMNVEV (reference sequence). CDR3 sequence: CASSIPADSNQPQHF. Written as DNA, the CDR3 is TGTGCCAGCAGTATTCCCGCGGATAGCAATCAGCCCCAGCATTTT.

As concerns this clone: The sample contains more than one DNA sequence encoding this CDR3. The chain joins TRBV27 to TRBJ1-1; D is possibly TRBD1 (5 bases). From germline, CDR1 is MNHEY and CDR2 SMNVEV (reference sequence). The CDR3 contains 14 residues. V was trimmed by 3 bases and J by 0 bases, leaving 8 bases between them. CDR3 residues: CASSFGGMNTEAFF. The CDR3 DNA reads as TGTGCCAGCAGTTTTGGGGGGATGAACACTGAAGCTTTCTTT.

The rearrangement uses TRBV5-6 and TRBJ1-2; no clear D gene. The CDR3 runs 15 residues. The V end lost 0 bases, the J end lost 7 bases, and 16 bases lay between the germline ends. CDR1 is SGHDT and CDR2 is YYEEEE in the germline V gene. The CDR3 DNA sequence: TGTGCCAGCAGCTTGGAACGGGCCTTTTTCGGTGGCTACACCTTC. This gives the protein CASSLERAFFGGYTF. Complete variable domain (other parts from reference TRBV5-6 and TRBJ1-2): DAGVTQSPTHLIKTRGQQVTLRCSPKSGHDTVSWYQQALGQGPQFIFQYYEEEERQRGNFPDRFSGHQFPNYSSELNVNALLLGDSALYLCASSLERAFFGGYTFGSGTRLTVV.

This clone showed up just once. One junction end disagrees with the germline gene, perhaps due to a read error. The chain joins TRBV7-7 to TRBJ2-7; D perhaps matches TRBD1 (5 bases). Germline V gene sequence: CDR1 SSHAT, CDR2 FNYEAQ (reference sequence). This CDR3 contains 17 residues. The CDR3 DNA sequence: TGTGCTAGCAGCTTAGCCCCACGGCGTAGGGGCGGAGACGAGCAGTACTTC. Protein sequence: CASSLAPRRRGGDEQYF.